Presented here are 31 T cell receptor beta chains from one specimen sequenced in a study of a mutant IDH1 vaccine in newly diagnosed glioma. Using immunoSEQ multiplex PCR, the repertoire was profiled, and TCRdb retains in-frame clones only, with some absent. Of 32,000 or so clones listed, roughly four fifths are singletons. The antigens of these receptors remain unknown. Sample time point: week 5, during vaccination. Alongside topical imiquimod, each dose of vaccine comprised 300 ug of mutant IDH1 20-mer peptide. The material was PBMCs, obtained from a glioma patient whose treatment included an IDH1 peptide vaccine. Receptor source: a man younger than 40 with glioma.

The chain employs TRBV7-9 and TRBJ2-1, with D unclear. The length of the CDR3 is 11 residues. The germline gives CDR1 SEHNR, CDR2 FQNEAQ (reference sequence). V was cut by 4 bases and J by 6 bases, with 4 bases left in between. CDR3 amino acids: CASSWGNEQFF. The CDR3 DNA is TGTGCCAGCAGCTGGGGCAATGAGCAGTTCTTC.

The rearrangement joins TRBV7-9 to TRBJ2-3; TRBD1 is a possible D gene (6 bases). CDR3 length: 17 residues. Trimming took off 1 base at V and 3 bases at J, with 17 bases between the two ends. CDR1 and CDR2 (germline): SEHNR, FQNEAQ (reference sequence). CDR3 protein: CASSLGFEGDRTDTQYF. The CDR3 DNA is TGTGCCAGCAGCTTAGGATTCGAGGGGGATCGGACAGATACGCAGTATTTT.

This clone was seen a handful of times. The chain is built from TRBV4-1 and TRBJ2-7; 8 nucleotides align to TRBD2. Losses at the gene ends were 0 bases for V and 3 bases for J; bases not matched to a gene: 10. The CDR3 is 17 amino acids. From germline, CDR1 is MGHRA and CDR2 YSYEKL. This chain's CDR3 is CASSQDGTRLSDYEQYF. The CDR3 coding sequence is TGCGCCAGCAGCCAAGACGGGACTAGATTATCCGACTACGAGCAGTACTTC.

The genes are TRBV29-1 and TRBJ1-1, with a tentative D call TRBD1 (5 bases). The CDR3 loop spans 12 amino acids. Germline V gene data show CDR1 as SQVTM and CDR2 as ANQGSEA. Trimming removed 3 bases at V and 7 bases at J, with 12 bases between. The CDR3: CSVDREPGEAFF. In nucleotides, the CDR3 is TGCAGCGTTGACAGGGAACCGGGTGAAGCTTTCTTT.

This clone was observed a single time. This chain links TRBV7-2 with TRBJ2-3; D is unclear. The CDR3 runs to 12 residues. Deletions cut 0 bases from V and 5 bases from J, with 3 bases between. Germline V gives CDR1 SGHTA, CDR2 FQGNSA. The CDR3 spells CASSLALDTQYF. Written as DNA, the CDR3 is TGTGCCAGCAGCTTAGCTTTAGATACGCAGTATTTT.

The CDR3 is CASSYSRGGRETQYF. The CDR3 nucleotides are TGTGCCAGCAGTTACTCGAGAGGGGGCCGAGAGACCCAGTACTTC. The chain uses TRBV6-5 and TRBJ2-5; TRBD1 matches at 7 bases. There are 15 residues in the CDR3. Germline CDR1 reads MNHEY; CDR2 reads SVGAGI. With 0 bases clipped from V and 4 bases from J, the junction kept 5 bases outside the gene matches.

This chain connects TRBV27 to TRBJ2-3; 8 nucleotides match TRBD1. In germline, CDR1 is MNHEY, CDR2 SMNVEV (reference sequence). V gave up 6 bases and J gave up 0 bases; unmatched junction bases: 8. The length of the CDR3 is 16 residues. CDR3 region: CASSPGQGFSTDTQYF. The CDR3 DNA is TGTGCCAGCAGCCCCGGACAGGGTTTTAGCACAGATACGCAGTATTTT.

The rearrangement uses TRBV28 and TRBJ2-2; weak D call: TRBD1 (6 bases). Germline lookup yields CDR1 MDHEN and CDR2 SYDVKM. Deletions cut 4 bases from V and 6 bases from J, with 24 bases between. This CDR3 spans 18 amino acids. CDR3 DNA sequence: TGTGCCAGCAGTTCAACCTACAGGGCAACGGTCCGGTCCGGGGAGCTGTTTTTT. Translated, it gives CASSSTYRATVRSGELFF.

The chain is built from TRBV7-2 and TRBJ2-7; D possibly matches TRBD1 or TRBD2 (7 bases each). The germline V gene encodes CDR1 SGHTA and CDR2 FQGNSA. V lost 5 bases and J lost 2, with 16 bases in between. CDR3 length: 15 amino acids. The CDR3 region has the DNA TGTGCCAGCAGCCCCCAGGGGGGGGAGCCCTACGAGCAGTACTTC. Protein product: CASSPQGGEPYEQYF.

The CDR3 protein is CASSFHLGTDYEQYF. CDR3 coding DNA: TGTGCCAGCAGCTTCCATTTAGGGACCGATTACGAGCAGTACTTC. This chain connects TRBV5-5 to TRBJ2-7; D possibly uses TRBD1 or TRBD2 (5 bases each). This CDR3 has 15 amino acids. V was trimmed by 2 bases and J by 4 bases, leaving 16 bases between them. Germline CDR1 SGHKS, CDR2 YYEKEE (reference sequence). Based on the CDR3 plus reference TRBV5-5 and TRBJ2-7, the full variable domain is DAGVTQSPTHLIKTRGQQVTLRCSPISGHKSVSWYQQVLGQGPQFIFQYYEKEERGRGNFPDRFSARQFPNYSSELNVNALLLGDSALYLCASSFHLGTDYEQYFGPGTRLTVT.

This sequence joins TRBV11-2 and TRBJ1-4; D not resolved. CDR3 length: 14 residues. V lost 2 bases and J 6 bases, leaving 10 bases between the germline ends. CDR1 is SGHAT and CDR2 is FQNNGV in the germline V gene. The CDR3 coding sequence is TGTGCCAGCAGCTTATCAAACTGGGATGAAAAACTGTTTTTT. It codes for CASSLSNWDEKLFF.

The chain is built from TRBV5-1 and TRBJ1-4, with 9 positions matching TRBD1. Germline V gene sequence: CDR1 SGHRS, CDR2 YFSETQ. V shed 1 base and J 8 bases; nucleotides not matched to a gene: 6. CDR3 length equals 15 residues. The CDR3: CASSLQGQGGEKLFF. CDR3 nucleotide sequence: TGCGCCAGCAGCTTGCAGGGACAGGGAGGGGAAAAACTGTTTTTT.

The V and J genes are TRBV5-6 and TRBJ2-3; D is possibly TRBD2 (5 bases). Between the trimmed V and J ends, which lost 0 bases and 0 bases, there was a span of 8 bases. Germline V gene lookup returns CDR1 SGHDT and CDR2 YYEEEE. The CDR3 consists of 15 residues. The CDR3, as DNA: TGTGCCAGCAGCTTGGACTGGGAGAGCACAGATACGCAGTATTTT. As protein: CASSLDWESTDTQYF.

The chain has TRBV29-1 and TRBJ2-2; possible D gene TRBD2, 5 bases. V was pared by 0 bases and J by 0 bases, with 11 bases between. This CDR3 is 16 amino acids long. Germline CDR1 SQVTM, CDR2 ANQGSEA. Here the CDR3 reads CSVEDPRGTNTGELFF. The CDR3 DNA reads TGCAGCGTTGAAGATCCTCGGGGTACGAACACCGGGGAGCTGTTTTTT.

This CDR3 is CASSRSGTANTEAFF. The CDR3 DNA is TGTGCCAGCAGCCGATCCGGGACAGCGAACACTGAAGCTTTCTTT. V and J are TRBV7-2 and TRBJ1-1; TRBD1 agrees at 7 bases. V was clipped by 5 bases and J by 1 base; unmatched bases: 7. Germline V gene sequence: CDR1 SGHTA, CDR2 FQGNSA. The CDR3 is 15 amino acids.

The V gene is TRBV9, the J gene TRBJ2-3; 9 positions match TRBD2. The CDR3 loop spans 16 amino acids. CDR1 is SGDLS and CDR2 is YYNGEE in the germline V gene. V was clipped by 0 bases and J by 2 bases; unmatched bases: 4. CDR3 in DNA: TGTGCCAGCAGCGTAGTAGCGGGGGCCCTCACAGATACGCAGTATTTT. This sequence encodes CASSVVAGALTDTQYF.

In this sample, this clone turned up once. The V gene is TRBV5-1, the J gene TRBJ2-7; tentatively, D is TRBD2 (5 bases). The CDR3 is made up of 15 amino acids. Trimming shortened V by 0 bases and J by 6 bases, and 16 bases separated the two germline ends. Germline lookup yields CDR1 SGHRS and CDR2 YFSETQ. In nucleotides, the CDR3 is TGCGCCAGCAGCTTGGCCGGATACAGTGGAGGCGAGCAGTACTTC. This encodes CASSLAGYSGGEQYF.

This chain connects TRBV10-3 to TRBJ2-3, with TRBD2 identical over 9 bases. The CDR3 runs 13 residues. V was clipped by 7 bases and J by 6 bases; unmatched bases: 5. CDR1 ENHRY and CDR2 SYGVKD come from the germline V gene. The chain's CDR3 is CAIMAGGSDTQYF. CDR3 coding DNA: TGTGCCATCATGGCGGGAGGGTCTGATACGCAGTATTTT.

The V and J genes are TRBV2 and TRBJ2-7; D tentatively reads TRBD1 or TRBD2 (6 bases each). The germline V gene has CDR1 SNHLY and CDR2 FYNNEI. Trimming shortened V by 2 bases and J by 1 base, and 12 bases separated the two germline ends. The CDR3 spans 15 residues. The CDR3 sequence: CASSEHPGASYEQYF. The CDR3 DNA reads as TGTGCCAGCAGTGAACATCCGGGGGCTTCCTACGAGCAGTACTTC.

This sequence joins TRBV29-1 and TRBJ2-1; 10 positions agree with TRBD2. Germline V CDR1 and CDR2: SQVTM, ANQGSEA. CDR3 size: 15 residues. The V gene end was trimmed by 1 base and the J gene end by 4 bases; junction bases not matched to a gene: 4. The CDR3 nucleotides are TGCAGCGTTGAAGCAGTGACTAGCGGGTACAATGAGCAGTTCTTC. It specifies CSVEAVTSGYNEQFF.

The V gene is TRBV5-4, the J gene TRBJ2-5; 10 bases fit TRBD2. Germline V gene lookup returns CDR1 SGHNT and CDR2 YYREEE (reference sequence). Germline trimming cut 2 bases from V and 2 bases from J; bases unmatched to any gene: 3. The CDR3 extends over 15 amino acids. The CDR3: CASSLVLAGQETQYF. In DNA, the CDR3 is TGTGCCAGCAGCTTAGTACTAGCGGGGCAAGAGACCCAGTACTTC. Looking up the rest from reference TRBV5-4 and TRBJ2-5 gives the full variable domain: ETGVTQSPTHLIKTRGQQVTLRCSSQSGHNTVSWYQQALGQGPQFIFQYYREEENGRGNFPPRFSGLQFPNYSSELNVNALELDDSALYLCASSLVLAGQETQYFGPGTRLLVL.

This clone was observed a handful of times. The rearrangement uses TRBV4-1 and TRBJ1-1; a weak D match, TRBD1 (5 bases). This CDR3 region has 16 residues. The V end was cut by 1 base, the J end by 1 base, with 13 bases between. The germline V gene encodes CDR1 MGHRA and CDR2 YSYEKL. CDR3 in amino acids: CASSQVPPGGNTEAFF. As DNA, the CDR3 is TGCGCCAGCAGCCAAGTCCCTCCGGGGGGGAACACTGAAGCTTTCTTT.

V usage is TRBV5-1 and J usage is TRBJ1-2; 11 positions agree with TRBD1. This CDR3 is 14 amino acids long. In germline, CDR1 is SGHRS, CDR2 YFSETQ. Trimming at V came to 4 bases and at J to 7 bases, leaving 6 bases not matched to a gene. The CDR3, as DNA: TGCGCCAGCAGCCACGGGACAGGGGGTAGTGGCTACACCTTC. As protein: CASSHGTGGSGYTF.

The V call is TRBV5-1, the J call TRBJ2-5, with TRBD2 identical over 9 bases. The CDR3 contains 14 residues. The ends lost 4 bases at V and 5 bases at J; junction bases unmatched: 6. Germline loops: CDR1 SGHRS, CDR2 YFSETQ. CDR3 protein: CASSAAGGIETQYF. CDR3 nucleotides: TGCGCCAGCAGCGCGGCGGGAGGGATCGAGACCCAGTACTTC.

The V and J genes are TRBV6-5 and TRBJ2-1; unclear D gene. The V gene lost 4 bases and the J gene lost 3 bases, with 10 bases spanning the gap. The CDR3 totals 14 residues. Per germline, CDR1 MNHEY and CDR2 SVGAGI. The CDR3 sequence: CASSSPGSYNEQFF. In DNA, the CDR3 is TGTGCCAGCAGTTCTCCGGGCAGCTACAATGAGCAGTTCTTC.

This clone was detected a few times. CDR3 in DNA: TGTGCCAGCAGCTCGGGACAGCCGACGGGCCATCAGCCCCAGCATTTT. Translating it yields CASSSGQPTGHQPQHF. This rearrangement joins TRBV7-2 to TRBJ1-5; 7 bases agree with TRBD1. This CDR3 has 16 amino acids. Germline V CDR1 and CDR2: SGHTA, FQGNSA. The J segment lost 5 bases and the V segment lost 4 bases, leaving 11 bases of the junction unmatched.

In its sample, this clone ranks as medium-sized. This chain links TRBV27 with TRBJ2-1; D perhaps matches TRBD2 (6 bases). The CDR3 has 14 amino acids. V lost 3 bases, J lost 8 bases, and 14 bases lay in between. CDR1 is MNHEY, CDR2 SMNVEV, per germline (reference sequence). The CDR3 reads CASSLGTYGDEQFF. DNA for the CDR3: TGTGCCAGCAGTTTGGGGACTTACGGGGATGAGCAGTTCTTC.

This chain links TRBV15 with TRBJ2-5; 12 bases fit TRBD2. CDR1 is LNHNV, CDR2 YYDKDF, per germline (reference sequence). This CDR3 has 17 amino acids. The junction had 5 bases not matched to a gene; V was cut back by 0 bases and J by 3 bases. This chain's CDR3 is CATSRDLLAGGKETQYF. The DNA for the CDR3 is TGTGCCACCAGCAGAGACTTACTAGCGGGGGGTAAAGAGACCCAGTACTTC. Full variable domain (missing parts from reference TRBV15 and TRBJ2-5): DAMVIQNPRYQVTQFGKPVTLSCSQTLNHNVMYWYQQKSSQAPKLLFHYYDKDFNNEADTPDNFQSRRPNTSFCFLDIRSPGLGDTAMYLCATSRDLLAGGKETQYFGPGTRLLVL.

The V and J genes are TRBV4-3 and TRBJ2-7, with TRBD1 matching 9 bases. This CDR3 region has 14 residues. Losses at the gene ends were 4 bases for V and 3 bases for J; bases not matched to a gene: 4. Looked up from germline, CDR1 is LGHNA and CDR2 is YSLEER. The CDR3 spells CASSRDRENYEQYF. CDR3 nucleotides: TGCGCCAGCAGCCGGGACAGGGAGAACTACGAGCAGTACTTC.

The chain carries TRBV9 and TRBJ2-2, with TRBD2 identical over 8 bases. CDR3 length equals 16 residues. CDR1 SGDLS and CDR2 YYNGEE come from the germline V gene. After removal of 5 bases from V and 2 bases from J, the junction contained 8 bases not matched to a gene. This CDR3 is CASRSTGLANTGELFF. CDR3 sequence (DNA): TGTGCCAGCAGGTCCACCGGACTAGCCAACACCGGGGAGCTGTTTTTT.

This sequence joins TRBV27 and TRBJ2-7; no clear D. CDR1 and CDR2 from the germline V gene are MNHEY and SMNVEV (reference sequence). The CDR3 runs 14 residues. V dropped 5 bases and J dropped 3 bases, with 14 bases sitting between them. CDR3 amino acids: CASSRYSRYYEQYF. In nucleotides, the CDR3 is TGTGCCAGCAGTAGGTATTCCAGGTACTACGAGCAGTACTTC.